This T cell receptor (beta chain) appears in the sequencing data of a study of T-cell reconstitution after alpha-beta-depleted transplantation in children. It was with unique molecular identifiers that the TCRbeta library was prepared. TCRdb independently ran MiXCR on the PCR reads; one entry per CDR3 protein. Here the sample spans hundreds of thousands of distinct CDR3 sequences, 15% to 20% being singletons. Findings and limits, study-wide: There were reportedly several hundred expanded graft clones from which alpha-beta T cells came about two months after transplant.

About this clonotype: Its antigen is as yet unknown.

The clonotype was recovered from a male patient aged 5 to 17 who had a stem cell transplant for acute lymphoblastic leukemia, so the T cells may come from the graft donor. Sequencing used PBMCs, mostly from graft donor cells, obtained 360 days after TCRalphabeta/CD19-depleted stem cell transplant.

This CDR3 reads CSGAHGGSYEQYF. CDR3 DNA: TGCAGCGGGGCCCACGGGGGTTCCTACGAGCAGTACTTC. The chain joins TRBV29-1 to TRBJ2-7; tentatively, D is TRBD2 (6 bases). This CDR3 has 13 amino acids. CDR1 is SQVTM, CDR2 ANQGSEA, per germline. Trimming stripped 7 bases from V and 1 base from J, with 14 bases between.